This T cell receptor beta chain was observed in a study of identical twins. MiXCR, applied by TCRdb to the 5' RACE reads, yields one record per CDR3 protein. The sample shows 500,000 or so distinct CDR3 sequences, 13% to 15% of them seen only once. Germline values: CDR1 MNHEY, CDR2 SMNVEV (reference sequence). The CDR3 covers 14 residues. V lost 10 bases and J lost 1; bases outside the gene matches: 4. These records were also assigned to another study, of yellow fever vaccine responses in identical twins. From that paper: After vaccination, twins' T cell response reportedly seemed partly convergent, partly personalized.

This TCR came from a woman between 18 and 30 years old in good health. The chain joins TRBV27 to TRBJ2-2; TRBD1 aligns across 9 bases. The specimen was CD4+ T cells sorted from blood. The DNA of the CDR3 is TGTGCCACCCTGGGACAGGGGAACACCGGGGAGCTGTTTTTT. Protein sequence: CATLGQGNTGELFF.